The entry below describes one TCR beta chain. Its antigen is unknown. This sample is drawn from a study of long-term antiretroviral therapy in people with HIV. The immunoSEQ assay was v3.0, run at survey level. Profiling relied on immunoSEQ multiplex PCR, and the TCRdb table lists in-frame clones only, not all of them. This sample has fewer than 45,000 clones, with 70% to 90% found just once. Study results and limitations: The range of CDR3 lengths in HIV repertoires proved narrower than that found in controls. Repertoire dominance by clones expanded before ART was seen at all time points. ART preceded a rise in diversity that nonetheless stayed lower than in transplant donor controls.

The CDR3 runs 17 residues. Trimming removed 3 bases from V and 1 base from J; junction bases left unmatched: 11. From germline, CDR1 is SGHRS and CDR2 YFSETQ. The sequences come from unsorted PBMCs, collected just over 2.7 years before starting antiretroviral therapy. This clonotype was obtained from a woman younger than 45 with HIV. The chain has TRBV5-1 and TRBJ1-1; 8 bases line up with TRBD1. The CDR3 spells CASSSGPQGASNTEAFF. For the CDR3, the DNA is TGCGCCAGCAGCTCCGGACCGCAGGGGGCTTCGAACACTGAAGCTTTCTTT.